This passage covers 16 T cell receptor beta chains from one sample sequenced in a study of T cell changes during pregnancy in multiple sclerosis. Using immunoSEQ multiplex PCR, the repertoire was profiled, and TCRdb retains in-frame clones only, with some absent. The sample carries tens of thousands of clones, 93% recorded once. The sample was peripheral blood, taken in the second trimester of pregnancy. The origin of the receptors is a female donor with multiple sclerosis, enrolled in a pregnancy study.

The gene calls are TRBV28 and TRBJ2-1; 9 nucleotides match TRBD2. Per germline, CDR1 MDHEN and CDR2 SYDVKM. This CDR3 contains 21 residues. The trim removed 3 bases at V and 0 bases at J, leaving 18 bases unmatched. CDR3 in amino acids: CASSLAVAGALELSSYNEQFF. In DNA form, the CDR3 reads TGTGCCAGCAGTTTGGCTGTAGCGGGAGCCCTGGAACTTAGCTCCTACAATGAGCAGTTCTTC.

This sequence joins TRBV5-1 and TRBJ2-1; D gene uncertain. V shed 1 base and J shed 4 bases, with 12 bases lying between them. CDR3 length equals 15 residues. Germline CDR1 is SGHRS and CDR2 is YFSETQ. CDR3 amino acids: CASSLLAETYNEQFF. CDR3 DNA sequence: TGCGCCAGCAGCTTGTTGGCGGAGACGTACAATGAGCAGTTCTTC.

This rearrangement joins TRBV6-5 to TRBJ2-7; TRBD1 matches 7 bases. V trimming: 0 bases; J trimming: 6 bases; junction bases outside the gene matches: 2. The CDR3 extends over 13 amino acids. CDR1 is MNHEY, CDR2 SVGAGI, per germline. The CDR3 loop reads CASSYSEGAEQYF. CDR3 DNA: TGTGCCAGCAGTTACTCCGAGGGGGCCGAGCAGTACTTC.

The V and J genes are TRBV2 and TRBJ2-1; no clear D gene. Between the trimmed V and J ends, which lost 2 bases and 5 bases, there was a span of 7 bases. From germline, CDR1 is SNHLY and CDR2 FYNNEI. The length of the CDR3 is 13 residues. CDR3 in DNA: TGTGCCAGCAGTGAACCGTTCCACAATGAGCAGTTCTTC. Translating gives CASSEPFHNEQFF.

The rearrangement uses TRBV5-6 and TRBJ2-3; a weak D match, TRBD2 (6 bases). CDR1 SGHDT and CDR2 YYEEEE come from the germline V gene. This CDR3 contains 13 residues. V was clipped by 10 bases and J by 0 bases, with 12 bases between them. CDR3 bases: TGTGCCGGGACTCGGAGGAGCACAGATACGCAGTATTTT. Its protein is CAGTRRSTDTQYF. The full variable domain, rest sourced from reference TRBV5-6 and TRBJ2-3, is DAGVTQSPTHLIKTRGQQVTLRCSPKSGHDTVSWYQQALGQGPQFIFQYYEEEERQRGNFPDRFSGHQFPNYSSELNVNALLLGDSALYLCAGTRRSTDTQYFGPGTRLTVL.

Only a few counts were recorded for this clone. The V call is TRBV6-1, the J call TRBJ1-5; a possible D gene is TRBD1 (6 bases). CDR3 length equals 15 residues. V lost 5 bases, J lost 3 bases, and 14 bases lay in between. Per the germline V gene, CDR1 is MNHNS and CDR2 is SASEGT. CDR3 sequence reads: CASSHRDRSNQPQHF. The CDR3 region has the DNA TGTGCCAGCAGTCACAGGGATCGATCCAATCAGCCCCAGCATTTT.

The chain carries TRBV11-2 and TRBJ2-2; D unclear. CDR1 and CDR2 from the germline V gene are SGHAT and FQNNGV. Between the trimmed V and J ends, which lost 5 bases and 4 bases, there was a span of 8 bases. The length of the CDR3 is 13 residues. The CDR3 sequence is CASSLPGTGELFF. The DNA for the CDR3 is TGTGCCAGCAGCCTCCCGGGCACCGGGGAGCTGTTTTTT.

By frequency in the sample, this clone is medium-sized. The chain couples TRBV4-3 to TRBJ1-5, with TRBD1 as a possible D gene (5 bases). The CDR3 extends over 16 amino acids. V lost 2 bases, J lost 7 bases, and 18 bases lay in between. Germline V gene lookup returns CDR1 LGHNA and CDR2 YSLEER. For the CDR3, the DNA is TGCGCCAGCAGCCAAACTATCGAAACAGGCCACCAGCCCCAGCATTTT. Amino acid sequence: CASSQTIETGHQPQHF.

This clone occurred once. V gene TRBV6-5 combines with J gene TRBJ2-3, with 12 bases matching TRBD2. Germline V gene sequence: CDR1 MNHEY, CDR2 SVGAGI. This CDR3 is built from 15 residues. V lost 4 bases to trimming and J lost 2 bases; unmatched junction nucleotides: 1. CDR3 nucleotide sequence: TGTGCCAGCAGTTGGACTAGCGGGACCACAGATACGCAGTATTTT. Translated, it gives CASSWTSGTTDTQYF.

The V and J genes are TRBV6-1 and TRBJ2-3; possibly TRBD2 for D (5 bases). The CDR3 loop spans 14 amino acids. Germline V gives CDR1 MNHNS, CDR2 SASEGT. Deletions cut 4 bases from V and 4 bases from J, with 12 bases between. The CDR3 loop is CASSGGLEADTQYF. CDR3 DNA: TGTGCCAGCAGTGGGGGTCTGGAGGCAGATACGCAGTATTTT.

J is TRBJ1-2 and V is TRBV7-2; 11 nucleotides line up with TRBD1. Trimming at V came to 5 bases and at J to 5 bases, leaving 10 bases not matched to a gene. The CDR3 has 16 residues. Germline V gives CDR1 SGHTA, CDR2 FQGNSA. CDR3 bases: TGTGCCAGCAGCCTCCGGGACAGGGGGAAGGAGTATGGCTACACCTTC. Translation: CASSLRDRGKEYGYTF.

The gene calls are TRBV6-5 and TRBJ2-1; unclear D gene. The CDR3 extends over 12 amino acids. CDR1 MNHEY and CDR2 SVGAGI come from the germline V gene. V lost 5 bases to trimming and J lost 7 bases, with 9 bases between them. CDR3 amino acids: CASSPSRNEQFF. The CDR3 DNA reads TGTGCCAGCAGTCCTAGTCGAAATGAGCAGTTCTTC.

V is TRBV11-2 and J is TRBJ2-3, with D unresolved. Trimming took off 2 bases at V and 5 bases at J, with 20 bases between the two ends. This CDR3 region has 17 residues. CDR1 SGHAT and CDR2 FQNNGV come from the germline V gene. CDR3 residues: CASSLTQPNPTEDTQYF. CDR3 DNA: TGTGCCAGCAGCTTAACACAGCCCAACCCCACGGAAGATACGCAGTATTTT.

This sequence joins TRBV5-5 and TRBJ2-1, with a tentative D call TRBD1 (6 bases). CDR3 length equals 14 residues. Germline V lookup: CDR1 SGHKS, CDR2 YYEKEE (reference sequence). V was clipped by 4 bases and J by 8 bases, with 16 bases between them. DNA for the CDR3: TGTGCCAGCAGCAGATCAGTGCCAGGGGATGAGCAGTTCTTC. Translation: CASSRSVPGDEQFF.

The chain couples TRBV5-6 to TRBJ1-2; TRBD1 aligns across 7 bases. Germline lookup yields CDR1 SGHDT and CDR2 YYEEEE. V shed 2 bases and J 0 bases; nucleotides not matched to a gene: 1. CDR3 length: 14 residues. DNA of the CDR3: TGTGCCAGCAGCTTCGGGACAGCTAACTATGGCTACACCTTC. Translated, it gives CASSFGTANYGYTF.

The chain carries TRBV6-1 and TRBJ1-1, with unresolved D. This CDR3 is 14 amino acids long. Germline CDR1 and CDR2: MNHNS and SASEGT. V was shortened by 7 bases and J by 1 base, with 13 bases between the two germline ends. CDR3: CASNAGFTNTEAFF. The CDR3 region has the DNA TGTGCCAGCAACGCGGGTTTCACGAACACTGAAGCTTTCTTT.